This T cell receptor (beta chain) comes out of a study of T-cell memory formation after mild COVID-19. In TCRdb, the 5' RACE reads were re-called with MiXCR into one record per CDR3 protein. The sample has roughly 160,000 distinct CDR3 sequences, over 10% seen once; the top ten hold approximately 3.3%. General study findings and limits: Mostly located in CM and EM were contracting CD4+ clones, with contracting CD8+ clones located in EMRA.

The CDR3 runs to 13 residues. Trimming shortened V by 8 bases and J by 3 bases, and 8 bases separated the two germline ends. CDR1 and CDR2 from the germline V gene are SGHAT and FQNNGV. This clonotype occurred a few times. Its antigen is as yet unknown. The genes are TRBV11-2 and TRBJ2-6; D is unclear. The receptor's source is a man younger than 35 who had mild COVID-19 (a few samples of this study predate the infection). Cell type and time point are not known. Sequencing was performed on PBMCs or a T cell subset sorted from them (not recorded which). CDR3 region: CASVLNGANVLTF. Here the CDR3 DNA reads TGTGCCAGCGTCCTTAATGGGGCCAACGTCCTGACTTTC.